This entry is about one T cell receptor beta chain. The specificity of this receptor is unknown. No per-base quality is available; no much larger clone lies one base away. From the cysteine through the phenylalanine, the CDR3 covers 15 amino acids. Only the CDR3 portion is preserved as DNA: 45 bases, with reading frame beginning at the first base. Deletion took 5 bases off V and 2 bases off J, with a span of 15 bases between the germline ends. Sequences SGHTA (CDR1) and FQGTGA (CDR2) are obtained from the germline V gene. This entry is derived from a study of shared clonotypes between healthy human individuals (dated by TCRdb to 2019 to 2021). For the wider study: A few men and a couple of women, aged 18 to 49 years, made up the cohort. The study deeply sequenced blood TCR repertoires of about five healthy adults to estimate repertoire size and the extent of clonotype sharing between individuals. Different laboratories and diverse techniques were used to prepare libraries and sequence TCR repertoires, to increase sequencing depth and limit assay-specific biases. Each donor's leukapheresis produced roughly between about 0.9 and 9.5 billion PBMCs.

Using the deep immunoSEQ assay, TCR CDR3 regions were amplified from genomic DNA by multiplex PCR. Extracted genomic DNA from each cell subset was spread evenly across all wells of several immunoSEQ 96-well plates, with each plate serving as a replicate. Each replicate PCR for unsorted PBMC received approximately 300 ng genomic DNA, equal to tens of thousands of T cell genomes. Unsorted PBMC genomic DNA was sequenced across ten immunoSEQ deep assay plates. Purified libraries were quantified with a Qubit 3.0 fluorometer, sized on a Bioanalyzer 2100, and re-quantified with the KAPA Library Quantification kit. Every immunoSEQ 96-well plate was sequenced on a dedicated single-read 150-cycle Illumina NextSeq 550 flow cell. Per the original workflow: The immunoSEQ output contained only junctional sequences without quality scores, so filtering could not match that applied to full-length reads. To assign V/J genes and CDR3, sequences were annotated using PyIR, a Python wrapper for IgBLAST v1.9, with IMGT germline references. Reads were removed for weak V/J assignments (E-value above 1e-6), missing CDR3, stop codons, out-of-frame junctions, or ambiguous translated residues. A V3J clonotype was defined by an identical inferred V gene, J gene, and CDR3 amino acid sequence. Percentage overlap between repertoires was computed as shared unique clonotypes divided by the size of the smaller repertoire. RTK rarefaction, the Chao1 estimator, and Recon v2.1 estimates of unobserved clonotypes were used to assess repertoire richness. As stored in TCRdb, this immuneACCESS dataset retains in-frame rearrangements with V and J assigned. A fraction of the clones does not appear; measured against another copy, unresolved V genes explain less than half of the discrepancy, and the remainder lacks a known reason. That table gives V, J and clone size, and the DNA gave D and trimming. Recorded for this sample are approximately 510,000 clones; 79% of them occurred a single time. The ten biggest clones cover over 10% of the sample.

Donors were healthy HIV-negative adults with no recently reported acute infections or vaccinations. Only Caucasian adults living in Nashville, Tennessee, USA were represented among the donors. For unsorted samples, 70 million to 95 million PBMCs were counted, and genomic DNA was extracted using the QIAamp DNA Blood Mini kit. Blood was obtained by leukapheresis, after which PBMCs were separated by Ficoll-Histopaque density gradient centrifugation and cryopreserved in liquid nitrogen vapor phase. Study-wide conclusions, independent of this receptor: Sampling was restricted to blood, and TCR repertoires in tissues likely differ from the TCR repertoires found in blood. The small number of donors limited the genetic and exposure-history diversity represented. Based on pairwise subsampling, the degree of clonotype sharing among donors was expected to be affected by sequencing depth.

The sequencing input was PBMCs. The chain links TRBV7-3 with TRBJ2-5; no D gene call is confident. This clonotype was obtained from a woman aged 40 to 50 in good health. Some clones in this sample may be carry-over from other donors' samples. The nucleotides are TGTGCCAGCAGCCTAGTCGGTGGCAAACAAGAGACCCAGTACTTC. This is translated as CASSLVGGKQETQYF.